The clone carrying this T cell receptor (beta chain) was seen once. The antigen remains undetermined. RNA transcripts yielded amplified TCR beta CDR3 regions. The HTBI set primed first-round TCR CDR3 RT-PCR. Each CDR3 protein gets one entry after TCRdb re-called the multiplex PCR reads with MiXCR. This sample has about 570,000 distinct CDR3 sequences; 46% occur once, and the top ten carry 15% to 20%. The sample belongs to a study of T cells in Graves' hyperthyroidism and ophthalmopathy. Study-wide findings and caveats: Among clonotypes expanded in thyroid above 0.001, most were also found in blood. Stable hyperthyroidism was told apart from ophthalmopathy by a model built on 13 V-J features. The model foresaw ophthalmopathy a median 6.5 months prior to onset.

Each diagnosis was grounded in clinical symptoms, serum thyroxine and TRAb, thyroid ultrasound, and orbital computed tomography. The V end lost 4 bases, the J end lost 7 bases, and 11 bases lay between the germline ends. This CDR3 comprises 13 residues. The V gene's germline CDR1 is MRHNA and CDR2 SNTAGT. The rearrangement joins TRBV6-4 to TRBJ1-5; no clear D. Specimen: peripheral blood or thyroid tissue (not recorded which). This TCR derives from an adult woman with Graves' disease, either hyperthyroidism or ophthalmopathy (not recorded which). CDR3 loop: CASSVREGQPQHF. The CDR3 region has the DNA TGTGCCAGCAGTGTGAGGGAAGGCCAGCCCCAGCATTTT.